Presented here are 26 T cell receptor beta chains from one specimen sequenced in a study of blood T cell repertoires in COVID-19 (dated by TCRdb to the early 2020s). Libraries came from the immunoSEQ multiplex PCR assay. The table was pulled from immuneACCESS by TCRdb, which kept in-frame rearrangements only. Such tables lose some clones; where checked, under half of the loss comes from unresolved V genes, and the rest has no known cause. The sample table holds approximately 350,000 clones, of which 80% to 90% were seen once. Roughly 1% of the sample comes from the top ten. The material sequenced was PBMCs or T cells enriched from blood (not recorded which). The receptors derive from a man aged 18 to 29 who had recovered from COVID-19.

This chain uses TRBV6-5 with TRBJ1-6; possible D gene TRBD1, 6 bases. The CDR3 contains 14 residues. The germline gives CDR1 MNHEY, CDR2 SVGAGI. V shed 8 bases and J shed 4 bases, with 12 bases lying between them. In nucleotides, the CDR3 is TGTGCCAGCTCAGATGGACAGTATAATTCACCCCTCCACTTT. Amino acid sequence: CASSDGQYNSPLHF.

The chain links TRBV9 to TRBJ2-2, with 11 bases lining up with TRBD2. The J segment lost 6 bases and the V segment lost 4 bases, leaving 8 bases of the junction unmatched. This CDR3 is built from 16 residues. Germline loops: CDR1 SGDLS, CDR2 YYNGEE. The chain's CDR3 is CASSPLSGGASGELFF. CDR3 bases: TGTGCCAGCAGCCCTCTTAGCGGGGGGGCCTCCGGGGAGCTGTTTTTT.

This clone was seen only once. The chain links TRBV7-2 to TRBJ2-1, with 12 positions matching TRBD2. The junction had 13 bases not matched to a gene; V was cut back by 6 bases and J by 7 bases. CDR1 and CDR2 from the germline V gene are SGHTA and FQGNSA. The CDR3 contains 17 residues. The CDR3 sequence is CASSPSSLAGGGNEQFF. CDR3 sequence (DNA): TGTGCCAGCAGTCCTTCCTCACTAGCGGGAGGAGGTAATGAGCAGTTCTTC.

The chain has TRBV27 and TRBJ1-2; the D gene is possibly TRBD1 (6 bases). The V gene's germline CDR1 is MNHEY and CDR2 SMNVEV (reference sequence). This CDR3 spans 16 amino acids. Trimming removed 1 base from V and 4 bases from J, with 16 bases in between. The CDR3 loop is CASSLYKDSAPYGYTF. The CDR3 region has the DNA TGTGCCAGCAGTTTATATAAGGACAGCGCTCCCTATGGCTACACCTTC.

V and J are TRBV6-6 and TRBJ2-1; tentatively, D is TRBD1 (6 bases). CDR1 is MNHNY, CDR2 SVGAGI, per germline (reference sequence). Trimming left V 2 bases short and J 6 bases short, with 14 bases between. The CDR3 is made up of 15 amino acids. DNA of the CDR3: TGTGCCAGCAGTTACGGATGGGGGCTTAGCAATGAGCAGTTCTTC. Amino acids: CASSYGWGLSNEQFF.

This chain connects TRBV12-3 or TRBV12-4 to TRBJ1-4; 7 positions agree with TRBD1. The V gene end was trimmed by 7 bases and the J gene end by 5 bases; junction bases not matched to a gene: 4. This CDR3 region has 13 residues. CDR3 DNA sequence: TGTGCCAGCACGGGACAGACGAATGAAAAACTGTTTTTT. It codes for CASTGQTNEKLFF.

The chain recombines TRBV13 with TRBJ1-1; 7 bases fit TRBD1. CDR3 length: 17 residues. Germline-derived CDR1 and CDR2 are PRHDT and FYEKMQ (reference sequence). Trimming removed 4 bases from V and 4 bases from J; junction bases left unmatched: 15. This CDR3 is CASSSLTTGKSVTEAFF. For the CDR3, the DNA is TGTGCCAGCAGCTCGTTAACGACAGGGAAGTCGGTCACTGAAGCTTTCTTT.

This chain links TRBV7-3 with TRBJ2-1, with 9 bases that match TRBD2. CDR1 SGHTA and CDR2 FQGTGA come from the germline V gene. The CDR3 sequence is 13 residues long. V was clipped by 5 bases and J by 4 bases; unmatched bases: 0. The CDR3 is CASSTSGYNEQFF. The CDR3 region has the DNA TGTGCCAGCAGCACTAGCGGGTACAATGAGCAGTTCTTC.

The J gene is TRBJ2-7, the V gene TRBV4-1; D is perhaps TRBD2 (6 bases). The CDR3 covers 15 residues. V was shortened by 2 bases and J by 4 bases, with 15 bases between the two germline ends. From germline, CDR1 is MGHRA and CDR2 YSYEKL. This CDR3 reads CASSQTRGLQYEQYF. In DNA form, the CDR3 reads TGCGCCAGCAGCCAAACTCGGGGACTCCAGTACGAGCAGTACTTC.

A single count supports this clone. CDR3 protein: CASSPPTAPGEEQYF. CDR3 DNA: TGTGCCAGCAGCCCCCCCACGGCCCCGGGGGAGGAGCAGTACTTC. This chain uses TRBV7-2 with TRBJ2-7; TRBD2 is a possible D gene (6 bases). Per germline, CDR1 SGHTA and CDR2 FQGNSA. This CDR3 region has 15 residues. V was shortened by 5 bases and J by 7 bases, with 21 bases between the two germline ends. The variable domain in full, completed from reference TRBV7-2 and TRBJ2-7, reads GAGVSQSPSNKVTEKGKDVELRCDPISGHTALYWYRQSLGQGLEFLIYFQGNSAPDKSGLPSDRFSAERTGGSVSTLTIQRTQQEDSAVYLCASSPPTAPGEEQYFGPGTRLTVT.

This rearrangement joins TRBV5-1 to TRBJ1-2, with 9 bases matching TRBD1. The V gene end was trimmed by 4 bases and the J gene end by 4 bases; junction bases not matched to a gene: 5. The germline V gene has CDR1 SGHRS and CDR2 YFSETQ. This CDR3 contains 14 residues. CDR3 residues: CASSGGTGSYGYTF. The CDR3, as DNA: TGCGCCAGCAGCGGGGGGACAGGGAGCTATGGCTACACCTTC.

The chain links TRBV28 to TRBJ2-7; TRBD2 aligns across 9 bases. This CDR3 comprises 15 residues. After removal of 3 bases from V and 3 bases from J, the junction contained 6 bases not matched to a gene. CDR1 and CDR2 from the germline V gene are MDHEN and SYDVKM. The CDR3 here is CASSLSASGIYEQYF. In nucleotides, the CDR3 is TGTGCCAGCAGTTTGTCGGCTAGCGGGATCTACGAGCAGTACTTC. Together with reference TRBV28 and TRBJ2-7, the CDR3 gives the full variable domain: DVKVTQSSRYLVKRTGEKVFLECVQDMDHENMFWYRQDPGLGLRLIYFSYDVKMKEKGDIPEGYSVSREKKERFSLILESASTNQTSMYLCASSLSASGIYEQYFGPGTRLTVT.

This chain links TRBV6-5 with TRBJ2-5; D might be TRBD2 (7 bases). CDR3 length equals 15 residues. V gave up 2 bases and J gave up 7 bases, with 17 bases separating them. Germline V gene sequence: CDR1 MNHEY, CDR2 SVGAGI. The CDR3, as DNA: TGTGCCAGCAGTTACGGGGGAGGGGGGCACGGGACCCAGTACTTC. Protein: CASSYGGGGHGTQYF.

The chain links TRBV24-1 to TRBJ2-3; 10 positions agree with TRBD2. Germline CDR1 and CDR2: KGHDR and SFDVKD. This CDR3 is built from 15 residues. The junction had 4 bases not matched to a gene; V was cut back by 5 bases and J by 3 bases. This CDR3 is CATSASGGGTDTQYF. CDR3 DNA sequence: TGTGCCACCAGTGCCAGCGGGGGGGGGACAGATACGCAGTATTTT.

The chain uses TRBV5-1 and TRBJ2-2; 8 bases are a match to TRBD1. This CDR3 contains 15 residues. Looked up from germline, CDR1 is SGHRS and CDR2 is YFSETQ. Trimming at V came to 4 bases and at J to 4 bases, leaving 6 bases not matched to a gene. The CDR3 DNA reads TGCGCCAGCAGCCAAACCACAGGGGGCACCGGGGAGCTGTTTTTT. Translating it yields CASSQTTGGTGELFF.

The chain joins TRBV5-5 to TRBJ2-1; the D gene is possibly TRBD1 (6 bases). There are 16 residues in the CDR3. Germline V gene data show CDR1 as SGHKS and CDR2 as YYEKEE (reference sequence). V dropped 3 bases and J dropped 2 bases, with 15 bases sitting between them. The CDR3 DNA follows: TGTGCCAGCAGCTGGGGAACAGGGAACACCTACAATGAGCAGTTCTTC. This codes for CASSWGTGNTYNEQFF.

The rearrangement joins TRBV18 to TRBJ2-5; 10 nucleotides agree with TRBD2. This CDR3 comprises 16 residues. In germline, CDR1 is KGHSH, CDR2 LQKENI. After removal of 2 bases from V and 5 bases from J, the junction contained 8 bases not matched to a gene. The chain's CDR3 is CASSPTLLAGGETQYF. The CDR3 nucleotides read TGTGCCAGCTCACCAACGCTGTTAGCGGGGGGCGAGACCCAGTACTTC.

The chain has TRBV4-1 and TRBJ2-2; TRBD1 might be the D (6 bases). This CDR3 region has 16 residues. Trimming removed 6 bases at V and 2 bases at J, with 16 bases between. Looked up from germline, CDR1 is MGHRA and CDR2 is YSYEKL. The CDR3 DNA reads TGCGCCAGCAGTCGACTACACAGGGATAACACCGGGGAGCTGTTTTTT. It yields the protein CASSRLHRDNTGELFF.

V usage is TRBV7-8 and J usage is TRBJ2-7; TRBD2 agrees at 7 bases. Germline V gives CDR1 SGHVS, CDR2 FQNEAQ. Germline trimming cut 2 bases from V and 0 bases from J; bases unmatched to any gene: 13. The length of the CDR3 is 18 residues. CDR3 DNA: TGTGCCAGCAGCTTATATACGCGGAGCGGGACCTTCTCCTACGAGCAGTACTTC. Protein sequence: CASSLYTRSGTFSYEQYF.

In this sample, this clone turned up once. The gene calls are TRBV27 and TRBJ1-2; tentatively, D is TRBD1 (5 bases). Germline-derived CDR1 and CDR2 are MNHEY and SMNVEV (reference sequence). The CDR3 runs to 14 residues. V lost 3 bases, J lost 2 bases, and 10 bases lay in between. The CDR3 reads CASSFLGANYGYTF. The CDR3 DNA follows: TGTGCCAGCAGTTTTTTAGGGGCAAACTATGGCTACACCTTC.

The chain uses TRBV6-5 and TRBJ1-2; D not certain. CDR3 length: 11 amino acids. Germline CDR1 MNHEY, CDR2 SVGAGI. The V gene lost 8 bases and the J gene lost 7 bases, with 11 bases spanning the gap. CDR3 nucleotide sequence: TGTGCCAGCGCGACTTCCCTTGGCTACACCTTC. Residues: CASATSLGYTF.

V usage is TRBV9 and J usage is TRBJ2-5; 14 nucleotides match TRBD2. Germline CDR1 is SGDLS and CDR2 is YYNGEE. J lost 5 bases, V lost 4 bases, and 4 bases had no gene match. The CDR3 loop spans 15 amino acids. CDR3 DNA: TGTGCCAGCAGCCCGGGACTAGCGGGGGTTGAGACCCAGTACTTC. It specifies CASSPGLAGVETQYF. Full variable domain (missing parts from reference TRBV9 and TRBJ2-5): DSGVTQTPKHLITATGQRVTLRCSPRSGDLSVYWYQQSLDQGLQFLIQYYNGEERAKGNILERFSAQQFPDLHSELNLSSLELGDSALYFCASSPGLAGVETQYFGPGTRLLVL.

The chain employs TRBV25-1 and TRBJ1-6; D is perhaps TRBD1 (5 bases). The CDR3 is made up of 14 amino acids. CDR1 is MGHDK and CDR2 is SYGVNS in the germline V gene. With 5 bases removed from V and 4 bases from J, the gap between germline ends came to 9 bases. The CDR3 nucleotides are TGTGCCAGCAGTCTACAGGCGTATAATTCACCCCTCCACTTT. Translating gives CASSLQAYNSPLHF.

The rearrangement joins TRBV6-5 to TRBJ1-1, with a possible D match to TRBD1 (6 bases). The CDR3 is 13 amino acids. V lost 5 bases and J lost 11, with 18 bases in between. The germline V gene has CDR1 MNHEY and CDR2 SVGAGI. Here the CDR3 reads CASSPPGGQGAFF. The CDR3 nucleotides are TGTGCCAGCAGTCCCCCCGGGGGGCAGGGGGCTTTCTTT.

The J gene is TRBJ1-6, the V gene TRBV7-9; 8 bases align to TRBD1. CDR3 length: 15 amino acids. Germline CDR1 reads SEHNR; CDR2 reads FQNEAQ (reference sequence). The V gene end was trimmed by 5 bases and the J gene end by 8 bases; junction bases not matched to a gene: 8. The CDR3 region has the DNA TGTGCCAGCAGCCTCGGGACAGGATACGATTCACCCCTCCACTTT. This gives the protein CASSLGTGYDSPLHF.

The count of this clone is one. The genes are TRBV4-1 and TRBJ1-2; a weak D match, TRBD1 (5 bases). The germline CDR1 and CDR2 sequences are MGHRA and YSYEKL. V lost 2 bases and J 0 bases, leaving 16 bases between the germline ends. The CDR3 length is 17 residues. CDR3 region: CASSQPSRGEANYGYTF. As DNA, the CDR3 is TGCGCCAGCAGCCAACCTTCTCGGGGGGAAGCTAACTATGGCTACACCTTC.